This TCR beta chain was sequenced for a study of neurological immune-mediated disorders. Study-wide points: HTLV-1-associated myelopathy had the most TCR clonal expansion, whereas multiple sclerosis had the least (lower than in healthy controls). Expanded clones shared no identical CDR3 amino acid sequences across subjects, which suggested private TCR-beta repertoires in all groups.

The cDNA was synthesized by means of template-switch 5'RACE, which was carried out with 10-nucleotide random UMIs. TCRdb reprocessed the 5' RACE reads with MiXCR, giving one entry per CDR3 protein. The table has 93,000 or so distinct CDR3 sequences, 11% seen once. This clonotype has a count of ten or more. Its target is not known. Germline V lookup: CDR1 SEHNR, CDR2 FQNEAQ (reference sequence). The CDR3 runs to 13 residues. The ends lost 7 bases at V and 5 bases at J; junction bases unmatched: 7. The sample's time point: longitudinal time-point 3. The sample was PBMCs. This TCR was sampled from a female donor with HTLV-1-associated myelopathy (HAM/TSP). V is TRBV7-9 and J is TRBJ2-7; 8 nucleotides line up with TRBD1. CDR3 protein: CASIPDRENEQYF. The DNA for the CDR3 is TGTGCCAGCATCCCGGACAGGGAAAACGAGCAGTACTTC.